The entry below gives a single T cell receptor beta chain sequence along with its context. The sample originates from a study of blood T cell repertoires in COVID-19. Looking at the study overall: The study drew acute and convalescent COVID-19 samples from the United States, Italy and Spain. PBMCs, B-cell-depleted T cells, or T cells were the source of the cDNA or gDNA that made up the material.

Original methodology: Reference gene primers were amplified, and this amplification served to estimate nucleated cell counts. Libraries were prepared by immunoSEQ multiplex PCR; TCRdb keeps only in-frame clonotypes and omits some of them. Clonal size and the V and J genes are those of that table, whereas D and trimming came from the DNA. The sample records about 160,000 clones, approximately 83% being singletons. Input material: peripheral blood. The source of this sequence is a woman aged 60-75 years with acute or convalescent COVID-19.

CDR3 sequence reads: CSVQGRELYNEQFF. CDR3 DNA: TGCAGCGTCCAAGGACGGGAACTCTACAATGAGCAGTTCTTC. The chain links TRBV29-1 to TRBJ2-1; D possibly corresponds to TRBD2 (5 bases). The CDR3 length is 14 residues. V lost 6 bases, J lost 3 bases, and 15 bases lay in between. Germline CDR1 SQVTM, CDR2 ANQGSEA.